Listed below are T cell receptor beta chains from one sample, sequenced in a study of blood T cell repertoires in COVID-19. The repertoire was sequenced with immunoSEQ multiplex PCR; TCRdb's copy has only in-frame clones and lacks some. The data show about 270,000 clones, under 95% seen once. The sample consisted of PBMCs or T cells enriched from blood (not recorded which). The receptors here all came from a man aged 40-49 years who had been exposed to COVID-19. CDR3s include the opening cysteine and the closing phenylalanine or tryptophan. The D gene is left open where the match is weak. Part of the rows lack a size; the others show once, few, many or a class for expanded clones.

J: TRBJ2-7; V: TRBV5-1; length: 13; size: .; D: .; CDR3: CASTLEGAYEQYF; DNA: TGCGCCAGCACACTAGAAGGTGCCTACGAGCAGTACTTC
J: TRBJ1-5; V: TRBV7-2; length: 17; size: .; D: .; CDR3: CASSSIAGGGSNQPQHF; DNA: TGTGCCAGCAGCTCAATCGCGGGGGGGGGTAGCAATCAGCCCCAGCATTTT
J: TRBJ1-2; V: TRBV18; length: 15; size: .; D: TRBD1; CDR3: CASSANTQGAYGYTF; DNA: TGTGCCAGCTCAGCAAACACTCAGGGGGCATATGGCTACACCTTC
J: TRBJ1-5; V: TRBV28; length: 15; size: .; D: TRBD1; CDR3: CASSFRDRDLQPQHF; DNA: TGTGCCAGCAGTTTTCGGGACAGGGACCTCCAGCCCCAGCATTTT
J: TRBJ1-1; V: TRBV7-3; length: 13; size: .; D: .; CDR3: CASSPVVRTEAFF; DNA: TGTGCCAGCAGCCCCGTCGTGAGGACTGAAGCTTTCTTT
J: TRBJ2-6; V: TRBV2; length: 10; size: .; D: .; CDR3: CACGDRGLAF; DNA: TGTGCCTGCGGAGATAGGGGATTAGCTTTC
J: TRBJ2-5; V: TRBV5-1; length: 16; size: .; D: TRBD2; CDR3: CASSSVSGRVQETQYF; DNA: TGCGCCAGCAGCTCAGTTAGCGGGAGAGTCCAAGAGACCCAGTACTTC
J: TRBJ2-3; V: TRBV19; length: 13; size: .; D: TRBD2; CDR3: CASGAGGPDTQYF; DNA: TGTGCCAGCGGAGCGGGAGGCCCAGATACGCAGTATTTT
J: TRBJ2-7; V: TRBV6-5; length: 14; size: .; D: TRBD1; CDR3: CASSPQTGSVEQYF; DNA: TGTGCCAGCAGTCCCCAGACAGGGTCGGTCGAGCAGTACTTC
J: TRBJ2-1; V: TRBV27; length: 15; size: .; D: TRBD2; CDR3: CASSYLAGENNEQFF; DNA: TGTGCCAGCAGCTACCTAGCGGGAGAAAACAATGAGCAGTTCTTC
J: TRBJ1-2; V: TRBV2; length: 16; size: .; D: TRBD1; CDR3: CASRGTGGLPGYGYTF; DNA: TGTGCCAGCAGAGGGACAGGGGGCCTACCGGGGTATGGCTACACCTTC
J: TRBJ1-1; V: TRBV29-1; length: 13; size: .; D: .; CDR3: CSVDTTSNTEAFF; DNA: TGCAGCGTTGACACGACTTCGAACACTGAAGCTTTCTTT
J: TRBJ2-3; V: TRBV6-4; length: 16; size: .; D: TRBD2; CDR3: CASSDSASGSTDTQYF; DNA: TGTGCCAGCAGTGACTCCGCTAGCGGGAGCACAGATACGCAGTATTTT
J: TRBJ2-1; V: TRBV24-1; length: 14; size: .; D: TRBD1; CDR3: CATSGTGLIHEQFF; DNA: TGTGCCACGTCCGGGACAGGGTTAATCCATGAGCAGTTCTTC
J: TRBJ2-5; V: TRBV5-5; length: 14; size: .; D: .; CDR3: CASSLVGAQETQYF; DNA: TGTGCCAGCAGCTTGGTCGGAGCCCAAGAGACCCAGTACTTC
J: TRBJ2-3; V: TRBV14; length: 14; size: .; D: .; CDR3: CASSQDGATDTQYF; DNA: TGTGCCAGCAGCCAAGATGGGGCCACAGATACGCAGTATTTT
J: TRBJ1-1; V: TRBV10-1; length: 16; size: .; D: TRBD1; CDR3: CASPRKPGQVDTEAFF; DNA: TGCGCCAGCCCGCGGAAACCGGGACAGGTAGACACTGAAGCTTTCTTT
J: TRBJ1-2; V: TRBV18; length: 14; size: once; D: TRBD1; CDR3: CASSPGQGYHGYTF; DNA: TGTGCCAGCTCACCGGGACAGGGATACCATGGCTACACCTTC
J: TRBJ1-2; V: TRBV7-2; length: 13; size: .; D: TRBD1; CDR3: CASSPGQGGGYTF; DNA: TGTGCCAGCAGCCCCGGACAGGGGGGCGGCTACACCTTC
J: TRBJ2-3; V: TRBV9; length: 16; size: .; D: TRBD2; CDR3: CASSTSGHGRTDTQYF; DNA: TGTGCCAGCAGCACTAGCGGCCATGGGAGAACAGATACGCAGTATTTT
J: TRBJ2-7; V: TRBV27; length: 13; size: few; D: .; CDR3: CASSFLQGYEQYF; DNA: TGTGCCAGCAGTTTCTTACAGGGTTACGAGCAGTACTTC
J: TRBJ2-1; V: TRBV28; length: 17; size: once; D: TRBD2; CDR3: CASSPSGEAGGGNEQFF; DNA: TGTGCCAGCAGTCCTTCAGGGGAAGCGGGAGGGGGAAATGAGCAGTTCTTC
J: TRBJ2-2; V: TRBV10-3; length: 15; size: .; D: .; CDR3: CAISGGTANTGELFF; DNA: TGTGCCATCAGTGGCGGGACAGCTAACACCGGGGAGCTGTTTTTT
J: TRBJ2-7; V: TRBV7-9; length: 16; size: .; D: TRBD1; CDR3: CASSQFTGGRSYEQYF; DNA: TGTGCCAGCAGCCAATTTACAGGGGGCAGGTCCTACGAGCAGTACTTC
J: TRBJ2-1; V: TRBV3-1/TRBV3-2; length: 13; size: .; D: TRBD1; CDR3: CASCDRVSNEQFF; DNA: TGTGCCAGCTGCGACAGGGTGAGCAATGAGCAGTTCTTC
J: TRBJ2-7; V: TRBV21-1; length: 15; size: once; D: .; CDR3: CASSRGRTKTYEQYF; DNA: TGTGCCAGCAGCAGAGGCCGTACAAAAACCTACGAACAGTACTTC
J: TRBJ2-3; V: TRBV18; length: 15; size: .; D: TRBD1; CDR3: CASSREQGATDTQYF; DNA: TGTGCCAGCTCACGAGAACAGGGGGCGACAGATACGCAGTATTTT